This TCR beta chain was observed in a study of PD-1 blockade in classical Hodgkin lymphoma. Comment on this clone: The antigen is unknown.

Notes on the study in general: Lower baseline TCR diversity marked trial partial responders and progressors.

Assay: immunoSEQ multiplex PCR; the TCRdb copy retains only in-frame clones and omits some. The table lists under 130,000 clones, approximately 89% of them singletons. As for time point: cycle 4 day 1 (C4D1), after more than 5 weeks of nivolumab. Each of the patients experienced relapse following autologous stem cell transplantation, and their brentuximab vedotin exposure differed. Germline V gives CDR1 MDHEN, CDR2 SYDVKM. CDR3 length: 16 amino acids. V was cut by 5 bases and J by 6 bases, with 20 bases left in between. The starting material was peripheral blood mononuclear cells (PBMCs), obtained before the fourth cycle of nivolumab. The chain has TRBV28 and TRBJ1-5, with a tentative D call TRBD1 (5 bases). This receptor was obtained from a human donor with classical Hodgkin lymphoma. CDR3 amino acids: CASSPPTGDGGQPQHF. The CDR3 DNA reads as TGTGCCAGCAGTCCACCTACGGGGGATGGTGGTCAGCCCCAGCATTTT.